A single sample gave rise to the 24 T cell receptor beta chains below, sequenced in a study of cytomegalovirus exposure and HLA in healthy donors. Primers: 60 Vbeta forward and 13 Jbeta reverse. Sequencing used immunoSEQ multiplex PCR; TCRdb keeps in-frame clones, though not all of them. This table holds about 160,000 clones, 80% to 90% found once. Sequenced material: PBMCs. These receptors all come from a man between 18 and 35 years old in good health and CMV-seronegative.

The CDR3 nucleotides are TGTGCCAGCAGCTTGGACATCCAAGAGACCCAGTACTTC. Protein: CASSLDIQETQYF. The chain is built from TRBV7-9 and TRBJ2-5, with D possibly being TRBD1 (5 bases). V lost 3 bases, J lost 1 base, and 6 bases lay in between. Germline CDR1 and CDR2: SEHNR and FQNEAQ (reference sequence). The CDR3 is 13 residues long.

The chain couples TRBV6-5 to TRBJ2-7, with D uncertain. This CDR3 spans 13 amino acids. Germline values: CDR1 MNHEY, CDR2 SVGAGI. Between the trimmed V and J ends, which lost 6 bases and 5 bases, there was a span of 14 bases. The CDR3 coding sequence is TGTGCCAGCAGGGCCTTGGAGTCCCACGAGCAGTACTTC. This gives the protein CASRALESHEQYF.

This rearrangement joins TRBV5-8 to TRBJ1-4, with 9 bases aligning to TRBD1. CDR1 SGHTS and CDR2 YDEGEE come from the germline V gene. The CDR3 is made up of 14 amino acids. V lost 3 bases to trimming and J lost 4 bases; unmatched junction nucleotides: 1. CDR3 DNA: TGTGCCAGCAGCTACAGGGGGCATAATGAAAAACTGTTTTTT. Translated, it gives CASSYRGHNEKLFF.

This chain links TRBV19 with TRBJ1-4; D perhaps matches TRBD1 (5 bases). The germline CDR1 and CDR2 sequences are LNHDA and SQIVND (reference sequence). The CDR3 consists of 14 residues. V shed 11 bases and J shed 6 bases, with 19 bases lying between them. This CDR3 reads CAARGQGSYEKLFF. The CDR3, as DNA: TGTGCCGCCCGAGGTCAGGGTTCCTATGAAAAACTGTTTTTT.

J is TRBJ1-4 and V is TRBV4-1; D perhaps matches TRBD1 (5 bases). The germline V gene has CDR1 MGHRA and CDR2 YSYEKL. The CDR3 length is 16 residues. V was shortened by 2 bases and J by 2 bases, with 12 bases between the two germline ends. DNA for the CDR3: TGCGCCAGCAGCCAAAGACCGGCAGGGACTAATGAAAAACTGTTTTTT. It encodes CASSQRPAGTNEKLFF.

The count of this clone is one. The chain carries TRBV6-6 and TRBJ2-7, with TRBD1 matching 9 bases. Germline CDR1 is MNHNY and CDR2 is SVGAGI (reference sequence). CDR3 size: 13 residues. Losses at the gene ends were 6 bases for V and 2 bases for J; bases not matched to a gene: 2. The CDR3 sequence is CASRGDRAYEQYF. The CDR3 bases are TGTGCCAGCAGGGGGGACAGGGCCTACGAGCAGTACTTC.

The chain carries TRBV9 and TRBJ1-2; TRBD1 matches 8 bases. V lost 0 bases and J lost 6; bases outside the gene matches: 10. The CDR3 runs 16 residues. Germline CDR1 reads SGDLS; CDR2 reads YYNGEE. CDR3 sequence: CASSVAGGRGSDGYTF. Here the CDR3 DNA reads TGTGCCAGCAGCGTAGCAGGGGGCAGGGGGTCGGATGGCTACACCTTC.

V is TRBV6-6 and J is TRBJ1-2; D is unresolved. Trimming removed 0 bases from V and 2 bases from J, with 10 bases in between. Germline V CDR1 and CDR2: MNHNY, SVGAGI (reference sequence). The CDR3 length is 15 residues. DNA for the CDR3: TGTGCCAGCAGTTACTCGAGAGGGATGAACTATGGCTACACCTTC. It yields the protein CASSYSRGMNYGYTF.

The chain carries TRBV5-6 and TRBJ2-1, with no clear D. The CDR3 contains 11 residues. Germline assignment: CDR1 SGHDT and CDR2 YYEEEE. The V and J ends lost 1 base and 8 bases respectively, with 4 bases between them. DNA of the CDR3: TGTGCCAGCAGCTTGTACTATGAGCAGTTCTTC. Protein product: CASSLYYEQFF.

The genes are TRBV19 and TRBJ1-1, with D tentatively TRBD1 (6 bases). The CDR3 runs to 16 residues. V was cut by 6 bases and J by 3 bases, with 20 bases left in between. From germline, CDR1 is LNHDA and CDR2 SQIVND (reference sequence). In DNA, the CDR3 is TGTGCCAGTAGCCCTCGGGGGGCATTTTCGCACACTGAAGCTTTCTTT. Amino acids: CASSPRGAFSHTEAFF.

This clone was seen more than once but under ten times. The CDR3 region is CSVEDREAGELFF. The DNA for the CDR3 is TGCAGCGTTGAAGACAGGGAGGCCGGGGAGCTGTTTTTT. The chain couples TRBV29-1 to TRBJ2-2, with a weak D call TRBD2 (6 bases). In germline, CDR1 is SQVTM, CDR2 ANQGSEA. The V end was cut by 0 bases, the J end by 6 bases, with 8 bases between. The CDR3 is made up of 13 amino acids.

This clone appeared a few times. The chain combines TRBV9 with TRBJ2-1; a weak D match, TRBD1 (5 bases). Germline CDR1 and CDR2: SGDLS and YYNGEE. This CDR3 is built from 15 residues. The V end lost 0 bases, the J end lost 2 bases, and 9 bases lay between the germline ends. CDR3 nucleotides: TGTGCCAGCAGCGTAGCGGACAACCCCTACAATGAGCAGTTCTTC. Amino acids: CASSVADNPYNEQFF.

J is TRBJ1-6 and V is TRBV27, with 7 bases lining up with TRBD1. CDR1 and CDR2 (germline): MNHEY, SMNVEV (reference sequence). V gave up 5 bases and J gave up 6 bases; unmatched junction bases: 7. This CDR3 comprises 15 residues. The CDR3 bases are TGTGCCAGCAGTCCGACAGGGTCTACTAATTCACCCCTCCACTTT. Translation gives CASSPTGSTNSPLHF.

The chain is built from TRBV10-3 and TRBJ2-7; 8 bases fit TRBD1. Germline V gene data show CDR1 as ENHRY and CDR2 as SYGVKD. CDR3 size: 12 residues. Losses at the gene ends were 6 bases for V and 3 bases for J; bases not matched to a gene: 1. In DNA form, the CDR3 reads TGTGCCATCAGGGGGACAGGCTACGAGCAGTACTTC. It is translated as CAIRGTGYEQYF.

The CDR3 protein is CASSSRVGPAFF. In DNA, the CDR3 is TGTGCCAGCAGCTCTAGAGTGGGTCCAGCTTTCTTT. The chain has TRBV27 and TRBJ1-1; the D is unclear. Germline assignment: CDR1 MNHEY and CDR2 SMNVEV (reference sequence). CDR3 length equals 12 residues. Trimming cost V 6 bases and J 10 bases, with 15 bases left between them.

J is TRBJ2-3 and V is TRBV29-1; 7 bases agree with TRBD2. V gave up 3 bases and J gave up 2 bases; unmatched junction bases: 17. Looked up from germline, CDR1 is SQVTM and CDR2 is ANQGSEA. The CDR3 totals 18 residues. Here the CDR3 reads CSVEPYLLAESITDTQYF. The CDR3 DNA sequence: TGCAGCGTTGAGCCATACCTCCTAGCGGAGTCTATCACAGATACGCAGTATTTT.

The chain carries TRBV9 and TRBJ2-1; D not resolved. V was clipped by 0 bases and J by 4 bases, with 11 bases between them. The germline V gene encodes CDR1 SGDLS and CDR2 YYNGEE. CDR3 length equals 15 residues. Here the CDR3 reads CASSVGVAWYNEQFF. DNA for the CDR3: TGTGCCAGCAGCGTAGGGGTAGCTTGGTACAATGAGCAGTTCTTC.

CDR3 DNA: TGTGCCAGCTCGGGGGATGGGGAGACCCAGTACTTC. It translates to CASSGDGETQYF. This chain uses TRBV5-4 with TRBJ2-5; possible D gene TRBD2, 6 bases. Germline assignment: CDR1 SGHNT and CDR2 YYREEE (reference sequence). V was cut by 7 bases and J by 5 bases, with 12 bases left in between. CDR3 length: 12 residues.

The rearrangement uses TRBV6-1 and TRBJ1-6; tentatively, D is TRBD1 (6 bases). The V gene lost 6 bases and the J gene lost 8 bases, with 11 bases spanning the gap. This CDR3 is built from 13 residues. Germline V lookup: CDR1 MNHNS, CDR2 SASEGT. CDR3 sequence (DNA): TGTGCCAGCAGGGGGACAATTTATTCACCCCTCCACTTT. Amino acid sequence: CASRGTIYSPLHF.

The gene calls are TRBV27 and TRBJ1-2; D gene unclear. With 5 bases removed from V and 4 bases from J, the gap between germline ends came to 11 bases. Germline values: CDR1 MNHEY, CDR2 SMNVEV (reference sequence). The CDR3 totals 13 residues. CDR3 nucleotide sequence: TGTGCCAGCAGTATCACCGGGTTCTATGGCTACACCTTC. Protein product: CASSITGFYGYTF.

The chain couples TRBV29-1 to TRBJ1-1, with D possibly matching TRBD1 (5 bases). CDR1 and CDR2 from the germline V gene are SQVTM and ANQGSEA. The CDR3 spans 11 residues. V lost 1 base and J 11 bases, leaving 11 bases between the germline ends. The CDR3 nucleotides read TGCAGCGTTGAAGTTAACAGGCTTGCTTTCTTT. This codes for CSVEVNRLAFF. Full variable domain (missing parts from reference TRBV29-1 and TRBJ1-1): SAVISQKPSRDICQRGTSLTIQCQVDSQVTMMFWYRQQPGQSLTLIATANQGSEATYESGFVIDKFPISRPNLTFSTLTVSNMSPEDSSIYLCSVEVNRLAFFGQGTRLTVV.

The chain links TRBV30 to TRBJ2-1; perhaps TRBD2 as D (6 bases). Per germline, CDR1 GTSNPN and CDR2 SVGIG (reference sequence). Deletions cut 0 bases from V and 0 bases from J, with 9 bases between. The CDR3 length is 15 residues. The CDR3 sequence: CAWSVEGSSYNEQFF. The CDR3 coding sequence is TGTGCCTGGAGTGTGGAGGGGAGCTCCTACAATGAGCAGTTCTTC.

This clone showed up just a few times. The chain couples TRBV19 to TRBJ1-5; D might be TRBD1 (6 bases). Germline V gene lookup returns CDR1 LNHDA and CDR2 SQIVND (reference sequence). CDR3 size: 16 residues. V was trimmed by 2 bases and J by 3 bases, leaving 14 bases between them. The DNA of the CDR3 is TGTGCCAGTAGTATAAGAACGGGGGGCCCCAATCAGCCCCAGCATTTT. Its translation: CASSIRTGGPNQPQHF.

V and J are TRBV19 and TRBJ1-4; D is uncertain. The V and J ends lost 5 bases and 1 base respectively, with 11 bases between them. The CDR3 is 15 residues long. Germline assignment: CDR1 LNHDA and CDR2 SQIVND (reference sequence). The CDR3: CASSALTRTNEKLFF. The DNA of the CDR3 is TGTGCCAGTAGTGCCCTGACAAGAACTAATGAAAAACTGTTTTTT.